These 27 T cell receptor beta chains were sequenced from one sample in a study of T cell responses to AZD1222 COVID-19 vaccine. Repertoires were generated with immunoSEQ multiplex PCR, while TCRdb's copy carries only in-frame clones and drops some. The table has more than 100,000 clones, more than 75% seen once. Material: peripheral blood, obtained on day 0 of AZD1222 vaccination. The receptor source for this set is an adult in good health.

A remark on this clone: The same CDR3 arises from other DNA sequences in this sample as well. This rearrangement joins TRBV7-2 to TRBJ1-2; TRBD1 aligns across 7 bases. The CDR3 extends over 13 amino acids. The germline CDR1 and CDR2 sequences are SGHTA and FQGNSA. J was trimmed by 4 bases and V by 4 bases; bases with no gene match: 3. CDR3 region: CASSSQGVYGYTF. The CDR3 nucleotides are TGTGCCAGCAGCTCCCAGGGGGTCTATGGCTACACCTTC.

The chain combines TRBV6-4 with TRBJ2-3; D perhaps matches TRBD2 (5 bases). The CDR3 spans 14 residues. Per the germline V gene, CDR1 is MRHNA and CDR2 is SNTAGT. V shed 2 bases and J shed 2 bases, with 8 bases lying between them. The CDR3 bases are TGTGCCAGCAGTGACGGCGGGCACACAGATACGCAGTATTTT. Translating it yields CASSDGGHTDTQYF.

The chain has TRBV2 and TRBJ1-2; D is unclear. Trimming took off 6 bases at V and 5 bases at J, with 7 bases between the two ends. The CDR3 loop spans 11 amino acids. Germline assignment: CDR1 SNHLY and CDR2 FYNNEI. The CDR3 protein is CASSDIYGYTF. In DNA, the CDR3 is TGTGCCAGCAGCGACATATATGGCTACACCTTC.

This chain links TRBV6-6 with TRBJ2-7; D is tentatively TRBD1 or TRBD2 (5 bases each). The CDR3 is 14 residues long. The V gene's germline CDR1 is MNHNY and CDR2 SVGAGI (reference sequence). Trimming removed 7 bases at V and 3 bases at J, with 16 bases between. CDR3 loop: CASTLRRDGYEQYF. The CDR3 bases are TGTGCCAGCACACTCCGCCGGGACGGCTACGAGCAGTACTTC.

The chain carries TRBV19 and TRBJ2-1, with TRBD2 identical over 15 bases. V was pared by 9 bases and J by 7 bases, with 10 bases of the junction left unmatched. CDR1 and CDR2 from the germline V gene are LNHDA and SQIVND (reference sequence). This CDR3 has 16 residues. The DNA of the CDR3 is TGTGCCAGCTCGGGACTAGCGGGGGGCAGGGTAAATGAGCAGTTCTTC. Amino acids: CASSGLAGGRVNEQFF.

This clone was seen a few times. Other DNA sequences in the sample encode the same CDR3. J is TRBJ1-1 and V is TRBV12-3 or TRBV12-4; D may be TRBD1 (6 bases). Trimming took 2 bases from V and 3 from J, leaving 7 bases between them. The CDR3 is 13 residues long. The CDR3 bases are TGTGCCAGCAGTTTAAAGGGGGACACTGAAGCTTTCTTT. Its translation is CASSLKGDTEAFF.

The rearrangement joins TRBV7-2 to TRBJ1-5, with 7 bases lining up with TRBD1. CDR1 is SGHTA, CDR2 FQGNSA, per germline. This CDR3 spans 14 amino acids. Trimming at V came to 5 bases and at J to 7 bases, leaving 8 bases not matched to a gene. CDR3 sequence: CASSQRQGGQPQHF. CDR3 DNA sequence: TGTGCCAGCAGCCAGCGACAGGGCGGCCAGCCCCAGCATTTT.

The rearrangement links TRBV3-1 (or the pseudogene TRBV3-2) to TRBJ1-2; D is unresolved. The CDR3 has 12 residues. V was shortened by 0 bases and J by 2 bases, with 1 base between the two germline ends. Per germline, CDR1 LGHDT and CDR2 YNNKEL (reference sequence). CDR3 DNA: TGTGCCAGCAGCCAAGACAACTATGGCTACACCTTC. As protein: CASSQDNYGYTF.

The genes are TRBV5-6 and TRBJ2-3, with TRBD1 matching 8 bases. The CDR3 contains 16 residues. Germline loops: CDR1 SGHDT, CDR2 YYEEEE. Trimming removed 3 bases from V and 1 base from J; junction bases left unmatched: 7. CDR3 DNA sequence: TGTGCCAGCAGCTGGGGCGGACAGGGCGGCACAGATACGCAGTATTTT. It is translated as CASSWGGQGGTDTQYF.

CDR3 coding DNA: TGCGCCAGCAGCTTGTTGTCAGGGGTAGCCCATGAGCAGTTCTTC. Amino acids: CASSLLSGVAHEQFF. V gene TRBV5-1 combines with J gene TRBJ2-1, with D maybe TRBD1 (6 bases). Per the germline V gene, CDR1 is SGHRS and CDR2 is YFSETQ. Trimming removed 1 base from V and 8 bases from J, with 16 bases in between. This CDR3 spans 15 amino acids.

As to this clone: The same CDR3 arises from other DNA sequences in this sample as well. The DNA for the CDR3 is TGTGCCAGCAGTTACCAGGGGAACACTGAAGCTTTCTTT. Amino acid sequence: CASSYQGNTEAFF. This chain links TRBV6-5 with TRBJ1-1; D may be TRBD1 (5 bases). This CDR3 has 13 amino acids. Germline assignment: CDR1 MNHEY and CDR2 SVGAGI. V was shortened by 2 bases and J by 1 base, with 5 bases between the two germline ends.

The chain recombines TRBV4-3 with TRBJ1-4, with 9 positions matching TRBD1. The trim removed 4 bases at V and 8 bases at J, leaving 5 bases unmatched. CDR1 is LGHNA and CDR2 is YSLEER in the germline V gene. This CDR3 has 14 residues. The CDR3 region is CASSLGQGGEKLFF. The CDR3 DNA sequence: TGCGCCAGCAGCCTGGGACAGGGTGGGGAAAAACTGTTTTTT.

The chain carries TRBV18 and TRBJ1-4; tentative D call: TRBD1 (5 bases). CDR1 and CDR2 from the germline V gene are KGHSH and LQKENI. This CDR3 has 14 residues. Trimming cost V 4 bases and J 7 bases, with 13 bases left between them. Here the CDR3 reads CASSLPGPVEKLFF. The DNA for the CDR3 is TGTGCCAGCTCACTCCCGGGACCTGTTGAAAAACTGTTTTTT.

This chain connects TRBV12-5 to TRBJ2-7; D is ambiguous. The CDR3 extends over 12 amino acids. Germline V CDR1 and CDR2: LGHNT, FRNRAP. V was pared by 2 bases and J by 2 bases, with 4 bases between. DNA of the CDR3: TGTGCTAGTGGTTTGATTGCCTACGAGCAGTACTTC. Protein sequence: CASGLIAYEQYF.

This rearrangement joins TRBV19 to TRBJ1-2; D not resolved. Per the germline V gene, CDR1 is LNHDA and CDR2 is SQIVND (reference sequence). V lost 4 bases and J lost 8, with 17 bases in between. The CDR3 spans 14 residues. CDR3 residues: CASSTASHTRGYTF. In DNA form, the CDR3 reads TGTGCCAGTAGTACGGCCTCCCACACACGAGGCTACACCTTC.

This clone showed up just a few times. The J gene is TRBJ2-7, the V gene TRBV7-9; 8 nucleotides match TRBD1. The CDR3 has 14 amino acids. Germline values: CDR1 SEHNR, CDR2 FQNEAQ (reference sequence). V shed 0 bases and J 7 bases; nucleotides not matched to a gene: 5. The CDR3 DNA follows: TGTGCCAGCAGCTTAGCTCAGGGGGCGCGGGAGCAGTACTTC. It is translated as CASSLAQGAREQYF. Full variable domain (remainder filled in from reference TRBV7-9 and TRBJ2-7): DTGVSQNPRHKITKRGQNVTFRCDPISEHNRLYWYRQTLGQGPEFLTYFQNEAQLEKSRLLSDRFSAERPKGSFSTLEIQRTEQGDSAMYLCASSLAQGAREQYFGPGTRLTVT.

The V call is TRBV19, the J call TRBJ1-5; D is uncertain. The V gene's germline CDR1 is LNHDA and CDR2 SQIVND (reference sequence). V was clipped by 1 base and J by 0 bases, with 10 bases between them. The CDR3 sequence is 16 residues long. CDR3 sequence: CASSIGQHVSNQPQHF. In DNA, the CDR3 is TGTGCCAGTAGTATAGGGCAGCACGTTAGCAATCAGCCCCAGCATTTT.

The V and J genes are TRBV11-2 and TRBJ1-2, with 8 positions matching TRBD1. Germline V gives CDR1 SGHAT, CDR2 FQNNGV. Trimming cost V 5 bases and J 5 bases; bases outside gene matches: 4. CDR3 size: 13 residues. CDR3 loop: CASSVQGVYGYTF. CDR3 nucleotides: TGTGCCAGCAGCGTACAGGGGGTTTATGGCTACACCTTC.

This chain links TRBV7-3 with TRBJ2-3, with 7 nucleotides matching TRBD1. The CDR3 extends over 15 amino acids. CDR1 SGHTA and CDR2 FQGTGA come from the germline V gene. J was trimmed by 2 bases and V by 4 bases; bases with no gene match: 6. CDR3 protein: CASSSIGTDTDTQYF. The CDR3 coding sequence is TGTGCCAGCAGCTCAATAGGGACAGACACAGATACGCAGTATTTT.

The rearrangement uses TRBV7-3 and TRBJ1-2, with 8 positions matching TRBD1. Looked up from germline, CDR1 is SGHTA and CDR2 is FQGTGA. The J segment lost 6 bases and the V segment lost 3 bases, leaving 9 bases of the junction unmatched. The CDR3 is 15 residues long. CDR3 protein: CASSFSGQGGDGYTF. The CDR3 nucleotides read TGTGCCAGCAGCTTCTCCGGACAGGGTGGCGATGGCTACACCTTC.

This chain uses TRBV7-8 with TRBJ1-5; unclear D gene. Trimming cost V 5 bases and J 2 bases, with 13 bases left between them. Germline V gives CDR1 SGHVS, CDR2 FQNEAQ. The CDR3 contains 15 residues. In nucleotides, the CDR3 is TGTGCCAGCAGCCCTGGACGTCGTGGCAATCAGCCCCAGCATTTT. Translation: CASSPGRRGNQPQHF.

The J gene is TRBJ1-5, the V gene TRBV13; tentatively, D is TRBD1 (5 bases). CDR3 size: 15 residues. Germline V CDR1 and CDR2: PRHDT, FYEKMQ (reference sequence). V lost 0 bases, J lost 3 bases, and 9 bases lay in between. The CDR3 DNA follows: TGTGCCAGCAGCTTAGGACAGGTCTTCAATCAGCCCCAGCATTTT. Its protein product is CASSLGQVFNQPQHF.

The V gene is TRBV18, the J gene TRBJ1-2; D might be TRBD1 (6 bases). CDR1 is KGHSH, CDR2 LQKENI, per germline. The CDR3 contains 15 residues. With 2 bases removed from V and 6 bases from J, the gap between germline ends came to 16 bases. The CDR3 is CASSPKEGTSHGYTF. The CDR3 DNA reads as TGTGCCAGCTCACCAAAGGAAGGGACATCACATGGCTACACCTTC.

The gene calls are TRBV5-1 and TRBJ2-1; TRBD2 agrees at 7 bases. This CDR3 spans 17 amino acids. The V segment lost 0 bases and the J segment 1 base; nucleotides outside the gene matches: 7. CDR1 and CDR2 from the germline V gene are SGHRS and YFSETQ. CDR3 nucleotide sequence: TGCGCCAGCAGCTTGGAGGGTTGGCGGGGGTCCTACAATGAGCAGTTCTTC. Its protein is CASSLEGWRGSYNEQFF.

In nucleotides, the CDR3 is TGTGCCAGCAGTGGGGAAAATCAGCCCCAGCATTTT. Its translation: CASSGENQPQHF. The rearrangement links TRBV7-9 to TRBJ1-5; D gene ambiguous. Germline lookup yields CDR1 SEHNR and CDR2 FQNEAQ (reference sequence). The CDR3 is 12 residues long. Trimming removed 6 bases at V and 4 bases at J, with 7 bases between.

For the CDR3, the DNA is TGCGCCAGCAGCTACCGAACGGGGCACACAGATACGCAGTATTTT. Its protein is CASSYRTGHTDTQYF. The chain is built from TRBV5-1 and TRBJ2-3, with D possibly being TRBD1 or TRBD2 (5 bases each). This CDR3 region has 15 residues. The V gene lost 3 bases and the J gene lost 2 bases, with 13 bases spanning the gap. Germline V gives CDR1 SGHRS, CDR2 YFSETQ.

The V call is TRBV7-9, the J call TRBJ1-5; weak D call: TRBD1 (5 bases). The CDR3 is 14 amino acids. The germline CDR1 and CDR2 sequences are SEHNR and FQNEAQ (reference sequence). The V gene lost 4 bases and the J gene lost 4 bases, with 11 bases spanning the gap. The CDR3 protein is CASSSRGANQPQHF. In DNA form, the CDR3 reads TGTGCCAGCAGCTCACGAGGGGCGAATCAGCCCCAGCATTTT.